This is a list of T cell receptor beta chains from one sample in a study of monozygotic twins with inflammatory bowel disease. Following a re-call of the 5' RACE reads, TCRdb has one entry per CDR3 protein and lacks DNA. The listing contains approximately 340,000 distinct CDR3 sequences. The sequenced sample was blood. The receptors come from a human donor with ulcerative colitis or Crohn's disease, or a healthy co-twin of an affected twin (not recorded which). CDR3s include the opening cysteine and the closing phenylalanine or tryptophan. Fields, in order: V gene, J gene, CDR3 protein.

v_call: TRBV5-6
j_call: TRBJ1-1
cdr3_aa: CASSEPGQGAEAFF

v_call: TRBV5-1
j_call: TRBJ2-3
cdr3_aa: CASSLSGIDTQYF

v_call: TRBV7-3
j_call: TRBJ2-3
cdr3_aa: CASSLSVTDTQYF

v_call: TRBV29-1
j_call: TRBJ2-4
cdr3_aa: CSVVGPLGDIQYF

v_call: TRBV15
j_call: TRBJ1-5
cdr3_aa: CATSRPGTENQPQHF

v_call: TRBV7-2
j_call: TRBJ2-7
cdr3_aa: CASSLEGWPYEQYF

v_call: TRBV5-1
j_call: TRBJ2-3
cdr3_aa: CASSLDRSEADTQYF

v_call: TRBV2
j_call: TRBJ2-5
cdr3_aa: CASRTGAETQYF

v_call: TRBV12-3/TRBV12-4
j_call: TRBJ1-2
cdr3_aa: CASSYPRGSGYTF

v_call: TRBV12-3/TRBV12-4
j_call: TRBJ2-1
cdr3_aa: CASSTGLGFGNEQFF

v_call: TRBV11-2
j_call: TRBJ2-1
cdr3_aa: CASSLETGTQFF

v_call: TRBV12-3/TRBV12-4
j_call: TRBJ2-2
cdr3_aa: CASSRSSGTLNTGELFF

v_call: TRBV5-1
j_call: TRBJ2-2
cdr3_aa: CASSLVPGANTGELFF

v_call: TRBV28
j_call: TRBJ2-6
cdr3_aa: CASTTGPSSGANVLTF

v_call: TRBV15
j_call: TRBJ2-1
cdr3_aa: CATSRDPGADNEQFF

v_call: TRBV4-1
j_call: TRBJ2-6
cdr3_aa: CASSPLGSGANVLTF

v_call: TRBV10-3
j_call: TRBJ2-5
cdr3_aa: CAIRPGLAEETQYF

v_call: TRBV20-1
j_call: TRBJ2-3
cdr3_aa: CSARGSRDTQYF

v_call: TRBV11-2
j_call: TRBJ2-5
cdr3_aa: CASNRGQETQYF

v_call: TRBV7-9
j_call: TRBJ2-7
cdr3_aa: CASSLGRDFLTYEQYF

v_call: TRBV9
j_call: TRBJ2-1
cdr3_aa: CASSVQGNEQFF

v_call: TRBV20-1
j_call: TRBJ2-7
cdr3_aa: CSARDDLVRSREQYF

v_call: TRBV5-5
j_call: TRBJ1-4
cdr3_aa: CASSFSTYEKLFF

v_call: TRBV3-1
j_call: TRBJ1-3
cdr3_aa: CASSQDDSSGNTIYF

v_call: TRBV19
j_call: TRBJ1-1
cdr3_aa: CASSIEAGRRGTGRSQAFF

v_call: TRBV5-1
j_call: TRBJ1-3
cdr3_aa: CASTMDRTDSGNTIYF

v_call: TRBV12-3/TRBV12-4
j_call: TRBJ1-1
cdr3_aa: CASSLDRSNTEAFF

v_call: TRBV5-1
j_call: TRBJ2-3
cdr3_aa: CASRRDRSTDTQYF

v_call: TRBV5-1
j_call: TRBJ2-7
cdr3_aa: CASSLYAGTGSLEQYF

v_call: TRBV28
j_call: TRBJ2-7
cdr3_aa: CASTIETGGYEQYF

v_call: TRBV25-1
j_call: TRBJ2-7
cdr3_aa: CASSGTGGETYEQYF

v_call: TRBV29-1
j_call: TRBJ1-4
cdr3_aa: CSVEDERVRKLFF

v_call: TRBV6-2/TRBV6-3
j_call: TRBJ1-5
cdr3_aa: CASRESYQPQHF

v_call: TRBV6-5
j_call: TRBJ2-6
cdr3_aa: CASSYYGAAGANVLTF

v_call: TRBV18
j_call: TRBJ1-2
cdr3_aa: CASSPGDGANYGYTF

v_call: TRBV9
j_call: TRBJ2-5
cdr3_aa: CASSVNSGGAGETQYF

v_call: TRBV12-3/TRBV12-4
j_call: TRBJ2-1
cdr3_aa: CASSTVGEYNEQFF

v_call: TRBV20-1
j_call: TRBJ2-7
cdr3_aa: CSARGQGDSSEQYF

v_call: TRBV7-2
j_call: TRBJ2-1
cdr3_aa: CASSVDRPRSYNEQFF

v_call: TRBV6-1
j_call: TRBJ1-1
cdr3_aa: CASSRAGWGTEAFF

v_call: TRBV19
j_call: TRBJ1-1
cdr3_aa: CASTSGQAYTEAFF

v_call: TRBV2
j_call: TRBJ1-5
cdr3_aa: CASRAGTGSNSNQPQHF

v_call: TRBV7-2
j_call: TRBJ2-2
cdr3_aa: CASSLMRLTGELFF

v_call: TRBV7-2
j_call: TRBJ1-5
cdr3_aa: CASSLGAGVLGQPQHF

v_call: TRBV11-2
j_call: TRBJ1-2
cdr3_aa: CASSTLRGRAYGYTF